The 23 T cell receptor beta chains below all came from one sample that was sequenced in a study of blood T cells in healthy people across ages. A J-beta primer mix and a sample-barcoded 5' primer were used in a second PCR of about 7 to 12 cycles. TCRdb re-called the 5' RACE reads through MiXCR, storing one row per CDR3 protein. Seen here are more than 700,000 distinct CDR3 sequences, roughly 46% observed once, and the top ten hold less than 20%. The source material was blood. All receptors derive from an elderly man in good health.

The CDR3 nucleotides are TGCGCCAGCAGCCAAGATGGGGTCAGCACAGATACGCAGTATTTT. This translates into CASSQDGVSTDTQYF. This chain joins TRBV4-3 and TRBJ2-3; unclear D gene. The CDR3 covers 15 residues. Trimming shortened V by 0 bases and J by 0 bases, and 7 bases separated the two germline ends. Germline values: CDR1 LGHNA, CDR2 YSLEER.

The genes are TRBV7-9 and TRBJ2-1; no clear D gene. V was shortened by 4 bases and J by 7 bases, with 14 bases between the two germline ends. Looked up from germline, CDR1 is SEHNR and CDR2 is FQNEAQ (reference sequence). CDR3 length equals 14 residues. This CDR3 reads CASSSQEFGNEQFF. Here the CDR3 DNA reads TGTGCCAGCAGCTCCCAGGAATTTGGGAATGAGCAGTTCTTC.

This sequence joins TRBV5-1 and TRBJ2-5; TRBD2 might be the D (6 bases). The end of the DNA fits TRBJ2-7 better, so the J call may be wrong. Germline-derived CDR1 and CDR2 are SGHRS and YFSETQ. This CDR3 has 16 residues. The CDR3 DNA follows: TGCGCCAGCAGCTTGGAGGTTGCAGGGCCTAGCGACGAGCAGTACTTC. This encodes CASSLEVAGPSDEQYF.

The rearrangement uses TRBV12-3 or TRBV12-4 and TRBJ2-5; a weak D match, TRBD1 (5 bases). CDR3 length equals 13 residues. The V end was cut by 5 bases, the J end by 7 bases, with 14 bases between. The CDR3 protein is CASSPRWGGTQYF. DNA for the CDR3: TGTGCCAGCAGTCCTCGGTGGGGCGGGACCCAGTACTTC.

This clonotype has only a few counts. The CDR3 DNA reads TGTGCCAGCAGTGCCCCGGGGGCGGCCGGGGAGCTGTTTTTT. Its protein product is CASSAPGAAGELFF. This sequence joins TRBV6-5 and TRBJ2-2, with D possibly called TRBD1 or TRBD2 (6 bases each). The V gene's germline CDR1 is MNHEY and CDR2 SVGAGI. The CDR3 spans 14 residues. V lost 5 bases and J lost 6, with 13 bases in between.

Only a few counts were recorded for this clonotype. The V call is TRBV4-2, the J call TRBJ2-3, with a tentative D call TRBD2 (5 bases). The V and J ends lost 5 bases and 2 bases respectively, with 17 bases between them. The CDR3 runs to 16 residues. Germline CDR1 LGHNA, CDR2 YNFKEQ. The CDR3 loop is CASSTEEALNTDTQYF. Here the CDR3 DNA reads TGTGCCAGCAGCACCGAGGAGGCCCTTAACACAGATACGCAGTATTTT.

A note on this clonotype: A read error may produce the germline difference seen at one junction end. This chain connects TRBV29-1 to TRBJ2-5, with D hard to call. The better agreement between TRBJ2-7 and the DNA end casts doubt on the J call. Germline CDR1 is SQVTM and CDR2 is ANQGSEA. This CDR3 comprises 12 residues. As DNA, the CDR3 is TGCAGCGTTAAAGATGGGCATTACGAGCAGTACTTC. Protein sequence: CSVKDGHYEQYF.

Turning to this clonotype: A junction end diverges from the germline sequence, so it may reflect a read error. The J gene is TRBJ2-1, the V gene TRBV29-1, with D possibly being TRBD1 (8 bases). The CDR3 covers 14 residues. The germline CDR1 and CDR2 sequences are SQVTM and ANQGSEA. CDR3 residues: CSVVTGDGGNERFF. CDR3 in DNA: TGCAGCGTCGTGACAGGGGACGGGGGGAATGAGCGGTTCTTC.

The sample holds a few counts of this clonotype. This chain joins TRBV7-3 and TRBJ2-3; tentatively, D is TRBD1 or TRBD2 (5 bases each). The CDR3 totals 15 residues. The V end was cut by 6 bases, the J end by 2 bases, with 15 bases between. Germline V CDR1 and CDR2: SGHTA, FQGTGA. For the CDR3, the DNA is TGTGCCAGCAGTCCCTGGGGGAGTCACACAGATACGCAGTATTTT. It is translated as CASSPWGSHTDTQYF.

The rearrangement joins TRBV24-1 to TRBJ2-1; D is ambiguous. Germline CDR1 and CDR2: KGHDR and SFDVKD. The CDR3 runs 16 residues. V was clipped by 2 bases and J by 8 bases, with 18 bases between them. This chain's CDR3 is CATSDSSGLRYDEQFF. Here the CDR3 DNA reads TGTGCCACCAGTGATTCTTCCGGGTTGAGGTACGATGAGCAGTTCTTC.

This clonotype was seen a few times. The chain recombines TRBV20-1 with TRBJ2-7; 7 positions agree with TRBD2. CDR1 is DFQATT, CDR2 SNEGSKA, per germline (reference sequence). The V gene end was trimmed by 3 bases and the J gene end by 2 bases; junction bases not matched to a gene: 4. CDR3 length: 13 amino acids. The CDR3 bases are TGCAGTGCTAGGAGGGCGGGGGCCTACGAGCAGTACTTC. It translates to CSARRAGAYEQYF.

The chain uses TRBV7-9 and TRBJ2-7, with 8 positions matching TRBD1. CDR1 and CDR2 from the germline V gene are SEHNR and FQNEAQ (reference sequence). Trimming cost V 4 bases and J 0 bases; bases outside gene matches: 8. The CDR3 contains 16 residues. The CDR3 region is CASSYVRGQVSYEQYF. CDR3 bases: TGTGCCAGCAGCTATGTTCGGGGACAGGTCTCCTACGAGCAGTACTTC.

This clonotype was seen at least ten times. V usage is TRBV5-1 and J usage is TRBJ1-5, with D hard to call. The germline gives CDR1 SGHRS, CDR2 YFSETQ. The CDR3 is 13 residues long. The V end lost 4 bases, the J end lost 5 bases, and 10 bases lay between the germline ends. CDR3 in amino acids: CASSHGSDQPQHF. CDR3 bases: TGCGCCAGCAGCCACGGGAGCGATCAGCCCCAGCATTTT.

This chain connects TRBV20-1 to TRBJ2-5, with D perhaps TRBD1 (6 bases). V was clipped by 4 bases and J by 3 bases, with 12 bases between them. CDR3 length: 13 amino acids. Germline V gene data show CDR1 as DFQATT and CDR2 as SNEGSKA (reference sequence). The CDR3 DNA is TGCAGTGCTATTAGGGGGAGTGAAGAGACCCAGTACTTC. Protein product: CSAIRGSEETQYF.

This clonotype was seen only a few times. CDR3 protein: CASSGGEGAYNEQFF. CDR3 sequence (DNA): TGTGCCAGCAGCGGCGGGGAGGGCGCCTACAATGAGCAGTTCTTC. The V gene is TRBV9, the J gene TRBJ2-1; TRBD2 matches 7 bases. The germline gives CDR1 SGDLS, CDR2 YYNGEE. The CDR3 has 15 residues. The trim removed 3 bases at V and 2 bases at J, leaving 5 bases unmatched.

This clonotype was observed a handful of times. This chain uses TRBV6-6 with TRBJ2-5, with TRBD1 matching over 7 bases. This CDR3 spans 17 amino acids. Germline CDR1 is MNHNY and CDR2 is SVGAGI (reference sequence). V trimming: 2 bases; J trimming: 4 bases; junction bases outside the gene matches: 13. The DNA of the CDR3 is TGTGCCAGCAGTTACGCCCGGGGACAGAGACCCAGAGAGACCCAGTACTTC. Its translation is CASSYARGQRPRETQYF.

The chain has TRBV10-3 and TRBJ2-1, with a weak D call TRBD2 (5 bases). The V end was cut by 2 bases, the J end by 0 bases, with 11 bases between. Germline CDR1 reads ENHRY; CDR2 reads SYGVKD. CDR3 size: 16 residues. This chain's CDR3 is CAISEPGGRSYNEQFF. The CDR3 DNA reads TGTGCCATCAGTGAGCCGGGCGGGCGCTCCTACAATGAGCAGTTCTTC.

The genes are TRBV29-1 and TRBJ2-7; TRBD2 aligns across 10 bases. The CDR3 spans 14 residues. Germline assignment: CDR1 SQVTM and CDR2 ANQGSEA. V lost 5 bases, J lost 1 base, and 5 bases stayed unmatched. Written as DNA, the CDR3 is TGCAGCGTTTTAGCGGGAGGAAGTTCCTACGAGCAGTACTTC. Protein sequence: CSVLAGGSSYEQYF.

The rearrangement uses TRBV18 and TRBJ2-5; 11 bases agree with TRBD2. There are 17 residues in the CDR3. CDR1 is KGHSH and CDR2 is LQKENI in the germline V gene. J was trimmed by 11 bases and V by 6 bases; bases with no gene match: 20. CDR3 loop: CASSQPGTSGRGNEQYF. DNA of the CDR3: TGTGCCAGCTCCCAACCGGGTACTAGCGGGAGAGGCAATGAGCAGTACTTC.

This clonotype was picked up a small number of times. The V call is TRBV7-2, the J call TRBJ2-3; TRBD2 aligns across 10 bases. CDR1 and CDR2 (germline): SGHTA, FQGNSA. CDR3 length equals 19 residues. J lost 4 bases, V lost 0 bases, and 13 bases had no gene match. The CDR3 region is CASSLAPASGSSFPDTQYF. The CDR3 coding sequence is TGTGCCAGCAGCTTAGCGCCGGCTAGCGGGAGCTCTTTTCCAGATACGCAGTATTTT.

This clonotype was seen a few times. The V call is TRBV7-2, the J call TRBJ1-5; 8 bases fit TRBD1. J gave up 8 bases and V 3 bases, and 6 bases lay outside the gene matches. Germline V CDR1 and CDR2: SGHTA, FQGNSA. The CDR3 consists of 14 residues. The CDR3 sequence is CASSFDRGQKPQHF. CDR3 DNA: TGTGCCAGCAGCTTCGACAGGGGTCAGAAGCCCCAGCATTTT.

CDR3 DNA: TGTGCCATCAGTGGTGACCTTGTCGGGGGGGCGCAGGGTAATGAAAAACTGTTTTTT. Translating gives CAISGDLVGGAQGNEKLFF. This chain uses TRBV10-3 with TRBJ1-4, with D possibly being TRBD1 (6 bases). V gave up 4 bases and J gave up 4 bases, with 25 bases separating them. The CDR3 runs 19 residues. The germline gives CDR1 ENHRY, CDR2 SYGVKD.

This chain links TRBV6-1 with TRBJ2-7; no firm D call. Germline V gene lookup returns CDR1 MNHNS and CDR2 SASEGT. CDR3 length: 15 amino acids. Trimming removed 2 bases from V and 12 bases from J, with 23 bases in between. The CDR3 sequence: CASSEFNSEQETRYF. CDR3 nucleotide sequence: TGTGCCAGCAGTGAATTTAACAGCGAACAAGAGACCCGGTACTTC.